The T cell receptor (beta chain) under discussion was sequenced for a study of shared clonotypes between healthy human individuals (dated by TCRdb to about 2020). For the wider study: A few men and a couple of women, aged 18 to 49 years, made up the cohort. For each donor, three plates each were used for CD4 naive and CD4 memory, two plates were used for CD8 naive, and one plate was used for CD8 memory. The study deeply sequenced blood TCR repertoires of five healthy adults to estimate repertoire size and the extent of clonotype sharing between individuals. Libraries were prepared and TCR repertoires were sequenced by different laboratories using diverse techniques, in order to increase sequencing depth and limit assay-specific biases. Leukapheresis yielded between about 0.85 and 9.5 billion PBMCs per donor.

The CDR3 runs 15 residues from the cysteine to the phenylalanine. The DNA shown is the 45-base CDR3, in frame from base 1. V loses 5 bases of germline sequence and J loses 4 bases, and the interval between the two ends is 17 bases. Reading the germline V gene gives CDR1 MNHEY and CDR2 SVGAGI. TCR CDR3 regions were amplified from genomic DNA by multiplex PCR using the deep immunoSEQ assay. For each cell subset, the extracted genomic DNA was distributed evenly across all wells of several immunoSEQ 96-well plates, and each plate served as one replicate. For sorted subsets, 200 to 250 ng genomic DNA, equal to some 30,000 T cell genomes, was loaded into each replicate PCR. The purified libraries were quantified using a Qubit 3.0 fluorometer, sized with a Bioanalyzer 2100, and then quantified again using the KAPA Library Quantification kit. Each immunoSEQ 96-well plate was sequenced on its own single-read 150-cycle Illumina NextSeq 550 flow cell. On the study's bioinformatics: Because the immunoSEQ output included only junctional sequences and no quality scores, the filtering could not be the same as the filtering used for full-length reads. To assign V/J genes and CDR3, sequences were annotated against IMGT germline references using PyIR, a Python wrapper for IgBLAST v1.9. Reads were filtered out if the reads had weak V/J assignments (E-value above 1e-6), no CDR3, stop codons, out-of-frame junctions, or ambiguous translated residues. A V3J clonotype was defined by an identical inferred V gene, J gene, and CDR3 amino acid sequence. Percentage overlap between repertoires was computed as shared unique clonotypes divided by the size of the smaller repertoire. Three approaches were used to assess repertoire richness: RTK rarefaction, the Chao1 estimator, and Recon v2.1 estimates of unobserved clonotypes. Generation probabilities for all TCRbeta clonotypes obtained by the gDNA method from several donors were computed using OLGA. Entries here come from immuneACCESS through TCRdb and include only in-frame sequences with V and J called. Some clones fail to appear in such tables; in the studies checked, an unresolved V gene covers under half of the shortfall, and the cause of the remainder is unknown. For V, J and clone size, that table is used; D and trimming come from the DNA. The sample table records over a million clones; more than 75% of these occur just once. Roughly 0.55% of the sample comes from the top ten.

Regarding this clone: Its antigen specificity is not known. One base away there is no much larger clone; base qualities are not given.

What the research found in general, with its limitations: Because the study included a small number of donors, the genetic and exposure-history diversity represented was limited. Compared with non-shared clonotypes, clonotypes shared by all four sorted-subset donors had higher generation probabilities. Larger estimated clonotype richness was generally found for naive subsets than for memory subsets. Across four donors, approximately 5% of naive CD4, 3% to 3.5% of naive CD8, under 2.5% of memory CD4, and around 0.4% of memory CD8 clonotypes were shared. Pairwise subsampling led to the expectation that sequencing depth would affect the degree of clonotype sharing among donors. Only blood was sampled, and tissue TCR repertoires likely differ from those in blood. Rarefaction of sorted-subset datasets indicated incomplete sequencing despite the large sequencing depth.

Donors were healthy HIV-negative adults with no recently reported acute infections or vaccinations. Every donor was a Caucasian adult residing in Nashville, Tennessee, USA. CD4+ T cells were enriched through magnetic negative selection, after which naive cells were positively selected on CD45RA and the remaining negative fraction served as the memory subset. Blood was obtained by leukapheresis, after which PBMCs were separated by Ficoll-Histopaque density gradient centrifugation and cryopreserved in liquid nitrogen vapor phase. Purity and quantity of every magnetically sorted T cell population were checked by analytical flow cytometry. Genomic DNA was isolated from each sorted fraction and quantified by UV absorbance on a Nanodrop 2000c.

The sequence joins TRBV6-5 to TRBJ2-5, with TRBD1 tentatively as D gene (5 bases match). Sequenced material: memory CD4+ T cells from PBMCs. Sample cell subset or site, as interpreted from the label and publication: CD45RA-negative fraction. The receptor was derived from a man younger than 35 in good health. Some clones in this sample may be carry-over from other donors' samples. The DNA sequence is TGTGCCAGCAGTAATCCGCAGGGATTGCCAGAGACCCAGTACTTC. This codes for CASSNPQGLPETQYF.